The present T cell receptor beta chain was sequenced within a study of blood T cell repertoires in COVID-19. Trimming stripped 5 bases from V and 6 bases from J, with 10 bases between. CDR1 and CDR2 (germline): WNHNN, SYGVQD (reference sequence). The CDR3 has 12 amino acids. Clones were sequenced by immunoSEQ multiplex PCR, and TCRdb holds only the in-frame ones, with some missing. The data show fewer than 350,000 clones, 85% to 90% seen once. The source material was peripheral blood. This TCR came from a woman aged 25 to 45 with COVID-19, enrolled during active disease. The chain joins TRBV10-1 to TRBJ1-2; the D gene is possibly TRBD1 (5 bases). CDR3 DNA: TGCGCCAGCAGTCAGGGCGGAGATGGCTACACCTTC. Translating it yields CASSQGGDGYTF.